The sequence of this TCR beta chain was determined in a study of T cells in Graves' hyperthyroidism and ophthalmopathy. Amplified regions were TCR beta CDR3 sequences from RNA transcripts. First-round RT-PCR of the TCR CDR3 relied on the HTBI primer set. MiXCR was run by TCRdb on the multiplex PCR reads, yielding one entry per CDR3 protein. The repertoire has nearly 110,000 distinct CDR3 sequences, approximately 16% of them found once; the top ten carry 35% to 45%. Absence of ophthalmopathy progression within 18 months defined stable Graves' hyperthyroidism. Diagnoses rested on clinical symptoms, serum thyroxine and TRAb, thyroid ultrasound and orbital computed tomography. Around 10 ml of fresh peripheral blood supplied the PBMCs. This clonotype was picked up many times. The V and J ends lost 3 bases and 4 bases respectively, with 6 bases between them. The CDR3 extends over 13 amino acids. Germline values: CDR1 SNHLY, CDR2 FYNNEI.

The chain is built from TRBV2 and TRBJ1-4; no reliable D call. Sequences were obtained from blood. The receptor was derived from a woman aged 50 to 60 with Graves' hyperthyroidism. For the CDR3, the DNA is TGTGCCAGCAGTGACGGAATTAATGAAAAACTGTTTTTT. Protein: CASSDGINEKLFF.